This TCR beta chain was identified during a study of early T cells in non-severe SARS-CoV-2 infection. The CDR3 runs to 13 residues. V lost 2 bases, J lost 5 bases, and 10 bases lay in between. From germline, CDR1 is KGHSH and CDR2 LQKENI. Attachment of unique molecular identifiers to individual cDNA molecules was performed. TCRdb used MiXCR to reprocess the 5' RACE reads, holding one entry per CDR3 protein. The repertoire holds around 40,000 distinct CDR3 sequences, with around 6.5% as singletons. This clonotype was counted between two and nine times. This sequence originates from an adult who was a healthcare worker with PCR-confirmed SARS-CoV-2 infection or an uninfected control (not recorded which). This chain joins TRBV18 and TRBJ2-7; D uncertain. The specimen was whole blood. CDR3 bases: TGTGCCAGCTCACCAGAAGCGTTCCACGAGCAGTACTTC. Protein: CASSPEAFHEQYF.